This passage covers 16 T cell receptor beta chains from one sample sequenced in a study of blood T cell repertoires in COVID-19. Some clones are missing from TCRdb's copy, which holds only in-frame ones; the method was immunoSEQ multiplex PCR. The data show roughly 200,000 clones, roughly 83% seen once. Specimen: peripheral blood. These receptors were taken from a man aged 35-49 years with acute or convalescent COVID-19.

The CDR3 region has the DNA TGTGCCAGCAGCCATACCCTAGCGGGAATAGCCAAAAACATTCAGTACTTC. It is translated as CASSHTLAGIAKNIQYF. The rearrangement uses TRBV7-9 and TRBJ2-4, with 9 nucleotides matching TRBD2. The CDR3 is made up of 17 amino acids. The V gene end was trimmed by 5 bases and the J gene end by 0 bases; junction bases not matched to a gene: 8. The germline V gene encodes CDR1 SEHNR and CDR2 FQNEAQ (reference sequence).

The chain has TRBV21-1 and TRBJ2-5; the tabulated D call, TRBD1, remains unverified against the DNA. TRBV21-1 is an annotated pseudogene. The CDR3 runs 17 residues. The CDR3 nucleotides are TGTGCCAGCAGCTCCCACAGGGCAGGGGACGAACAAGAGACCCAGTACTTC. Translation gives CASSSHRAGDEQETQYF.

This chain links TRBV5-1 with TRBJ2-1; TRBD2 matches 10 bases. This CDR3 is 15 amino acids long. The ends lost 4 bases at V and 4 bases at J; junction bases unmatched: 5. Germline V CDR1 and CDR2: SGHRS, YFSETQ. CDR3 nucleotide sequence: TGCGCCAGCAGCCACGGACTAGCGGATTACAATGAGCAGTTCTTC. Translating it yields CASSHGLADYNEQFF. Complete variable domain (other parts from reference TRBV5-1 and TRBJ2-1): KAGVTQTPRYLIKTRGQQVTLSCSPISGHRSVSWYQQTPGQGLQFLFEYFSETQRNKGNFPGRFSGRQFSNSRSEMNVSTLELGDSALYLCASSHGLADYNEQFFGPGTRLTVL.

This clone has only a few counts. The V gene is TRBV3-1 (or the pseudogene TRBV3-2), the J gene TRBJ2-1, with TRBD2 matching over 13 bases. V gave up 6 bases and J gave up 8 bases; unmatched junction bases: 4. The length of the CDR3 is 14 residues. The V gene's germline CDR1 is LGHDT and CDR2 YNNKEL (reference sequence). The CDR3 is CASRGLAGIDEQFF. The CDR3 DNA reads TGTGCCAGCAGGGGACTAGCGGGAATCGATGAGCAGTTCTTC.

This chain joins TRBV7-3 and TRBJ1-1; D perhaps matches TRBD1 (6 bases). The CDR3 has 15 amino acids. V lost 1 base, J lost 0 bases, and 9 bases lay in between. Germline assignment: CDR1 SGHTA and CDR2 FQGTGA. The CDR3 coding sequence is TGTGCCAGCAGCTTAAGGACAGCCATGAACACTGAAGCTTTCTTT. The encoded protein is CASSLRTAMNTEAFF.

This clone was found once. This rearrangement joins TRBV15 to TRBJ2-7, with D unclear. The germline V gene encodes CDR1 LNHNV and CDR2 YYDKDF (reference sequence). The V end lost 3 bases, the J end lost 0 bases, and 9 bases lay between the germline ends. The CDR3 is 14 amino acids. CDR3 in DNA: TGTGCCACCAGCAGCCGTTATAACTCCTACGAGCAGTACTTC. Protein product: CATSSRYNSYEQYF.

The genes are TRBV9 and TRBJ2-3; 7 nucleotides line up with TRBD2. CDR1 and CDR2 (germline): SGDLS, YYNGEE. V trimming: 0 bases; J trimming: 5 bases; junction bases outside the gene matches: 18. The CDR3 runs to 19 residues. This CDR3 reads CASSVARLADPPVGDTQYF. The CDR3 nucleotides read TGTGCCAGCAGCGTAGCTAGGCTAGCGGACCCTCCTGTGGGAGATACGCAGTATTTT.

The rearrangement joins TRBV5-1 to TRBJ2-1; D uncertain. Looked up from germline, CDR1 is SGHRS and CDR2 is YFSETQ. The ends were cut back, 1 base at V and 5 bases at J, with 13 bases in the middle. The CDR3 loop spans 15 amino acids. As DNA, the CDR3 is TGCGCCAGCAGCTTGCAGGAAATGGCCCACAATGAGCAGTTCTTC. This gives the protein CASSLQEMAHNEQFF.

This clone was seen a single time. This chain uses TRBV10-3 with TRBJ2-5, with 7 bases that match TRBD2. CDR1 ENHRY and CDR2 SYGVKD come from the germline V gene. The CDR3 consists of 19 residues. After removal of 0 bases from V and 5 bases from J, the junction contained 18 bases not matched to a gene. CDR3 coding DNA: TGTGCCATCAGTGAGTCGGTGGCTAGCGGTTTGCTAAATGGGGAGACCCAGTACTTC. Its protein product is CAISESVASGLLNGETQYF.

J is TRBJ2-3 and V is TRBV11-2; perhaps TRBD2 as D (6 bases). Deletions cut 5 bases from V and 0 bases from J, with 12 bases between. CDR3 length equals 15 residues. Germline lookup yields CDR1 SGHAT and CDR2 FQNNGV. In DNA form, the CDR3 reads TGTGCCAGCAGCAGGACTATTTCTAGCACAGATACGCAGTATTTT. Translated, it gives CASSRTISSTDTQYF.

CDR3 sequence: CAVDTGDTEAFF. The CDR3 DNA reads as TGTGCCGTCGATACAGGGGACACTGAAGCTTTCTTT. The chain combines TRBV10-3 with TRBJ1-1; 7 nucleotides align to TRBD1. V lost 11 bases and J lost 3; bases outside the gene matches: 6. The CDR3 consists of 12 residues. CDR1 and CDR2 from the germline V gene are ENHRY and SYGVKD.

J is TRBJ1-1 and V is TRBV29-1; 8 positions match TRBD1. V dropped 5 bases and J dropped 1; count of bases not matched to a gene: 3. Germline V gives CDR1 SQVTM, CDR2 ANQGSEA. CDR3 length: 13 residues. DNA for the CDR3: TGCAGCGTTACGGGACAGGAGAACACTGAAGCTTTCTTT. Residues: CSVTGQENTEAFF. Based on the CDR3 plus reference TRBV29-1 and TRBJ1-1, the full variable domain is SAVISQKPSRDICQRGTSLTIQCQVDSQVTMMFWYRQQPGQSLTLIATANQGSEATYESGFVIDKFPISRPNLTFSTLTVSNMSPEDSSIYLCSVTGQENTEAFFGQGTRLTVV.

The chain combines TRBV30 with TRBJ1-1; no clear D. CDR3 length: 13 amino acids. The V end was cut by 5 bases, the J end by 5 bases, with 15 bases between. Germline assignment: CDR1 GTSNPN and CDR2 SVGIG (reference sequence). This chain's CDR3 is CAWATQGGTEAFF. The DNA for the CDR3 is TGTGCCTGGGCTACACAAGGCGGGACTGAAGCTTTCTTT.

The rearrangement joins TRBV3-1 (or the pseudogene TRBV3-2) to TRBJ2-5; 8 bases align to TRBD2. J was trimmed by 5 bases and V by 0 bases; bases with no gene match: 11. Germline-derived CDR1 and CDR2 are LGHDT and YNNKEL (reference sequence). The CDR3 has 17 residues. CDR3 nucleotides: TGTGCCAGCAGCCAAGATTCAGGTATAGCGGGATTGGAGACCCAGTACTTC. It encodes CASSQDSGIAGLETQYF.

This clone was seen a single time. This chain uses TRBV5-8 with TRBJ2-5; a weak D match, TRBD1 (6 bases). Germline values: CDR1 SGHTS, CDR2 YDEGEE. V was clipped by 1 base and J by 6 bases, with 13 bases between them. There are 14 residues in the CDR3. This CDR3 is CASSLRQAGKTQYF. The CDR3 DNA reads TGTGCCAGCAGCTTGAGACAGGCTGGAAAGACCCAGTACTTC.

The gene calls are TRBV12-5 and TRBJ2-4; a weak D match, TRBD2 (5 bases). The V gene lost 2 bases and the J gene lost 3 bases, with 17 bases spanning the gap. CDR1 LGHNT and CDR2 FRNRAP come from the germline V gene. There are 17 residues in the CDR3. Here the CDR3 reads CASGLFPGMAGKNIQYF. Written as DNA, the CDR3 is TGTGCTAGTGGTTTGTTTCCCGGGATGGCCGGCAAAAACATTCAGTACTTC. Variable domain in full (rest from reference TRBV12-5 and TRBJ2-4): DARVTQTPRHKVTEMGQEVTMRCQPILGHNTVFWYRQTMMQGLELLAYFRNRAPLDDSGMPKDRFSAEMPDATLATLKIQPSEPRDSAVYFCASGLFPGMAGKNIQYFGAGTRLSVL.